This T cell receptor (beta chain) was captured by sequencing in a study of Graves' ophthalmopathy and Graves' hyperthyroidism. The CDR3 is 14 residues long. Per the germline V gene, CDR1 is MNHEY and CDR2 is SVGEGT. Trimming pared 10 bases from V and 5 bases from J, leaving 20 bases between. Study findings and constraints: A model of 13 signatures distinguished ophthalmopathy from stable hyperthyroidism at about 86% sensitivity and approximately 77% specificity.

Comment on this clonotype: Its matching antigen is unknown.

The authors diagnosed from clinical symptoms, serum thyroxine, TRAb, thyroid ultrasound and orbital computed tomography. RNA transcripts were the source from which TCR beta CDR3 regions were amplified. Scientists carried out first-round RT-PCR using HTBI primers and then a second-round multiplex PCR. TCRdb used MiXCR to reprocess the multiplex PCR reads, holding one entry per CDR3 protein. Of 620,000 or so distinct CDR3 sequences detected, 22% appear once; the ten largest clones hold around 6.9%. The sequenced sample was peripheral blood. V is TRBV6-2 or TRBV6-3 and J is TRBJ2-5; D might be TRBD1 or TRBD2, each matching 5 bases. The receptor was isolated from a woman in her late teens or twenties with stable Graves' hyperthyroidism. Some clones in this sample may be carry-over from other donors' samples. The CDR3 coding sequence is TGTGCCATCACCCCAATTGGGGGAGAGGAGACCCAGTACTTC. Amino acids: CAITPIGGEETQYF.